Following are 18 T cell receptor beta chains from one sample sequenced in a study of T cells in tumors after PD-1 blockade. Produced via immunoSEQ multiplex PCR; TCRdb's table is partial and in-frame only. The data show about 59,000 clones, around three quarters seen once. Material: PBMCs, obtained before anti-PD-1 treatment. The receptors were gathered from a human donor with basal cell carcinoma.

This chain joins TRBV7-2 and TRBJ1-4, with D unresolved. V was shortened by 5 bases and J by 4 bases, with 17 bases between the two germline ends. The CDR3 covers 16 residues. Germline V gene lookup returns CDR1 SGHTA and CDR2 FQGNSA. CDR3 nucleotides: TGTGCCAGCAGCCCCGAAGTAGGTGCTCATAATGAAAAACTGTTTTTT. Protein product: CASSPEVGAHNEKLFF.

CDR3 sequence (DNA): TGTGCCAGCAGTTACGGCTTAGCCTACGAGCAGTACTTC. Translating it yields CASSYGLAYEQYF. The chain joins TRBV6-2 or TRBV6-3 to TRBJ2-7; the D is unclear. CDR1 is MNHEY, CDR2 SVGEGT, per germline. The CDR3 consists of 13 residues. The V and J ends lost 2 bases and 2 bases respectively, with 7 bases between them.

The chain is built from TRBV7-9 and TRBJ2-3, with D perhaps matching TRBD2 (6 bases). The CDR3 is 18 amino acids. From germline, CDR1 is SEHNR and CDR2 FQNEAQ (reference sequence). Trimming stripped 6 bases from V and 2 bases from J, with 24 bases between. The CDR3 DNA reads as TGTGCCAGCAGAAAACGGGACTGGGGAGGAGGTGACACAGATACGCAGTATTTT. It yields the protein CASRKRDWGGGDTDTQYF.

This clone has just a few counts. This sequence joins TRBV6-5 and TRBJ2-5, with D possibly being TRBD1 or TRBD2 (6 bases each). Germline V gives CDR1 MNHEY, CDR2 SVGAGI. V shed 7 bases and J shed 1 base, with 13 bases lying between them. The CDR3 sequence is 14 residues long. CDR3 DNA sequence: TGTGCCAGCACCTCGGGGGCCAGCCAAGAGACCCAGTACTTC. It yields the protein CASTSGASQETQYF.

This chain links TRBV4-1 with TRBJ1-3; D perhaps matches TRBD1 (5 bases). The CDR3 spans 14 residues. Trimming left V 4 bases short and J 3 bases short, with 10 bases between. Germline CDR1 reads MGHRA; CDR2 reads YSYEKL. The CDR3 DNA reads TGCGCCAGCAGCCTCCGGGACCGTGGAAACACCATATATTTT. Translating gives CASSLRDRGNTIYF.

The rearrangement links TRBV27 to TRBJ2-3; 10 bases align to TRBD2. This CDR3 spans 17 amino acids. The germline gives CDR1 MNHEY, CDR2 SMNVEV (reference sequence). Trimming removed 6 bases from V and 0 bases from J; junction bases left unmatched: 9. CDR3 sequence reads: CASSPGLARSSTDTQYF. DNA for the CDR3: TGTGCCAGCAGCCCGGGACTAGCGAGGTCTAGCACAGATACGCAGTATTTT.

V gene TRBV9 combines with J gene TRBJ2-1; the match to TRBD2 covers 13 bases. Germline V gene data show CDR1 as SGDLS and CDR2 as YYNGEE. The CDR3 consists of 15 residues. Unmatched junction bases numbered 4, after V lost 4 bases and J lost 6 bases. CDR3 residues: CASSLGLAGLNEQFF. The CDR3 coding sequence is TGTGCCAGCAGCTTGGGACTAGCGGGGCTCAATGAGCAGTTCTTC.

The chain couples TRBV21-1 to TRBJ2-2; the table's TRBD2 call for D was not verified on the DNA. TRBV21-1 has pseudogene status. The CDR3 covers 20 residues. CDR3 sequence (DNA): TGTGCCAGCAGCAATTTCCGAGGGTCCCCCCTGCCAGCAATCACCGGGGAGCTGTTTTTT. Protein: CASSNFRGSPLPAITGELFF.

CDR3 sequence (DNA): TGTGCCAGCAGAGGACAGACCGACTACGAGCAGTACTTC. Protein: CASRGQTDYEQYF. The V call is TRBV25-1, the J call TRBJ2-7; possibly TRBD1 for D (6 bases). The CDR3 loop spans 13 amino acids. Germline V gives CDR1 MGHDK, CDR2 SYGVNS. Between the trimmed V and J ends, which lost 6 bases and 3 bases, there was a span of 12 bases.

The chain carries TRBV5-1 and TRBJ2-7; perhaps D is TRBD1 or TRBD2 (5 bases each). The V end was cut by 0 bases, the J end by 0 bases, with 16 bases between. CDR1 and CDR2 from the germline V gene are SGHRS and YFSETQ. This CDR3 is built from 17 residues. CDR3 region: CASSLASVAGSSYEQYF. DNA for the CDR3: TGCGCCAGCAGCTTGGCTTCGGTTGCAGGGAGCTCCTACGAGCAGTACTTC.

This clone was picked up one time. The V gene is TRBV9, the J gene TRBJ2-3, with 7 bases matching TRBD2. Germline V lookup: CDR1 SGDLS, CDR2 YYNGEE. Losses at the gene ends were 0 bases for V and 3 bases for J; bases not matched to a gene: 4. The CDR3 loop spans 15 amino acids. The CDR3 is CASSVGKGGTDTQYF. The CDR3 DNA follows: TGTGCCAGCAGCGTAGGGAAGGGAGGGACAGATACGCAGTATTTT. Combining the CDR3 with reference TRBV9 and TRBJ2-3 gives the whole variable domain DSGVTQTPKHLITATGQRVTLRCSPRSGDLSVYWYQQSLDQGLQFLIQYYNGEERAKGNILERFSAQQFPDLHSELNLSSLELGDSALYFCASSVGKGGTDTQYFGPGTRLTVL.

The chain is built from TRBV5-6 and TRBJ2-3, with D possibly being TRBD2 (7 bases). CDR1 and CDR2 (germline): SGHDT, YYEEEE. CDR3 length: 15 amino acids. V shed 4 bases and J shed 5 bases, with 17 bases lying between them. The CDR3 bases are TGTGCCAGCAGCCCACCGGGGGGCTTCAAAGATACGCAGTATTTT. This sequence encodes CASSPPGGFKDTQYF. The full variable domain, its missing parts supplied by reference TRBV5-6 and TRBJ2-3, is DAGVTQSPTHLIKTRGQQVTLRCSPKSGHDTVSWYQQALGQGPQFIFQYYEEEERQRGNFPDRFSGHQFPNYSSELNVNALLLGDSALYLCASSPPGGFKDTQYFGPGTRLTVL.

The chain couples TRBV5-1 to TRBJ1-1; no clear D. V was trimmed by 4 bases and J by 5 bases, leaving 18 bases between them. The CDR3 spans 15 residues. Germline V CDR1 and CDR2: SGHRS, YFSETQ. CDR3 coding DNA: TGCGCCAGCAGCGGACTGGGATCCGGGAGGACTGAAGCTTTCTTT. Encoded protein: CASSGLGSGRTEAFF.

The chain's CDR3 is CASSSGGGLDTQYF. CDR3 DNA: TGTGCCAGCAGCTCAGGGGGGGGGTTAGATACGCAGTATTTT. J is TRBJ2-3 and V is TRBV3-1 (or the pseudogene TRBV3-2); possibly TRBD1 or TRBD2 for D (7 bases each). CDR1 and CDR2 from the germline V gene are LGHDT and YNNKEL (reference sequence). CDR3 length equals 14 residues. The V end lost 5 bases, the J end lost 5 bases, and 14 bases lay between the germline ends.

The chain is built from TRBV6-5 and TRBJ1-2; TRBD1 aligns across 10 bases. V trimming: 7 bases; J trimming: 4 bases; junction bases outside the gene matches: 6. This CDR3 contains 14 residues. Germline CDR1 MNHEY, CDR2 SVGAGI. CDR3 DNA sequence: TGTGCCAGCACCCCCGGACAGGGGGGCTATGGCTACACCTTC. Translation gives CASTPGQGGYGYTF.

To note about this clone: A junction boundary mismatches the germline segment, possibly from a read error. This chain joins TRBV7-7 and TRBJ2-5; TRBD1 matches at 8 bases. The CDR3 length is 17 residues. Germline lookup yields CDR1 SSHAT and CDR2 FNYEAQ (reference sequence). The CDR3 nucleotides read TGTGCTAGCAGCTTCGGACAGGGTAGTACAGATATGGAGACCCAGTACTTC. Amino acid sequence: CASSFGQGSTDMETQYF. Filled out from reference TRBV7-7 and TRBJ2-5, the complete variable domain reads GAGVSQSPRYKVTKRGQDVTLRCDPISSHATLYWYQQALGQGPEFLTYFNYEAQPDKSGLPSDRFSAERPEGSISTLTIQRTEQRDSAMYRCASSFGQGSTDMETQYFGPGTRLLVL.

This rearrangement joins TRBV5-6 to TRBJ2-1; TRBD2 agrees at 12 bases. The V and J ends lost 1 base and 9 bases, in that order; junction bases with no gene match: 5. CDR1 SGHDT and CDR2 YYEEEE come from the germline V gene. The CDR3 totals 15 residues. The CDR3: CASSLIPSGGAEQFF. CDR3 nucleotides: TGTGCCAGCAGCTTGATTCCTAGCGGGGGGGCTGAGCAGTTCTTC.

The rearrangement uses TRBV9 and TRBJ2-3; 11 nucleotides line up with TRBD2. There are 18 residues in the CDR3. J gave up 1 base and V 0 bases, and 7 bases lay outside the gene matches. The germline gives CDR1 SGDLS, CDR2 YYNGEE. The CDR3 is CASSVAASGGIGTDTQYF. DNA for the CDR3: TGTGCCAGCAGCGTAGCGGCTAGCGGGGGGATTGGCACAGATACGCAGTATTTT.